Listed below are T cell receptor beta chains from one sample, sequenced in a study of spatial heterogeneity in lung cancer. TCRdb independently ran MiXCR on the 5' RACE reads; one entry per CDR3 protein. Here the sample spans more than 30,000 distinct CDR3 sequences, under 11% being singletons. Sequenced here: PBMCs, sampled at follow-up. These receptors were taken from a female donor with early-stage non-small cell lung cancer. Each CDR3 is given with its conserved first and last residue. D genes are given only for firm matches. A clone size is listed for some rows: how often the clone was seen (once, few, many), or a class if it is expanded.

v_call: TRBV6-2/TRBV6-3
d_call: TRBD1
clone_size: -
j_call: TRBJ1-1
cdr3_aa: CASTGQLEAFF
cdr3_nt: TGTGCCAGCACGGGACAGCTTGAAGCTTTCTTT

v_call: TRBV28
d_call: -
clone_size: many
j_call: TRBJ2-3
cdr3_aa: CASSGVSTDTQYF
cdr3_nt: TGTGCCAGCAGCGGGGTCAGCACAGATACGCAGTATTTT

v_call: TRBV29-1
d_call: -
clone_size: many
j_call: TRBJ2-3
cdr3_aa: CSVFPESTDTQYF
cdr3_nt: TGCAGCGTTTTTCCGGAAAGCACAGATACGCAGTATTTT

v_call: TRBV29-1
d_call: -
clone_size: many
j_call: TRBJ1-2
cdr3_aa: CSVERTYGYTF
cdr3_nt: TGCAGCGTTGAAAGGACTTATGGCTACACCTTC

v_call: TRBV5-4
d_call: TRBD2
clone_size: many
j_call: TRBJ2-1
cdr3_aa: CASSLGLADNEQFF
cdr3_nt: TGTGCCAGCAGCTTGGGACTAGCGGACAATGAGCAGTTCTTC

v_call: TRBV28
d_call: TRBD1
clone_size: many
j_call: TRBJ2-4
cdr3_aa: CASSSRTGKSPLAKNIQYF
cdr3_nt: TGTGCCAGCAGCTCCCGGACAGGGAAATCCCCCTTAGCCAAAAACATTCAGTACTTC

v_call: TRBV11-2
d_call: TRBD2
clone_size: many
j_call: TRBJ2-5
cdr3_aa: CASSLAGLVWGETQYF
cdr3_nt: TGTGCCAGCAGCTTAGCCGGACTAGTATGGGGAGAGACCCAGTACTTC

v_call: TRBV5-4
d_call: TRBD2
clone_size: many
j_call: TRBJ2-3
cdr3_aa: CASNPVAGGTDTQYF
cdr3_nt: TGTGCCAGCAATCCGGTGGCGGGGGGCACAGATACGCAGTATTTT

v_call: TRBV18
d_call: -
clone_size: few
j_call: TRBJ1-1
cdr3_aa: CASSPPGTDEAFF
cdr3_nt: TGTGCCAGCTCACCACCGGGCACAGATGAAGCTTTCTTT

v_call: TRBV18
d_call: TRBD1
clone_size: -
j_call: TRBJ2-7
cdr3_aa: CASSPSVPGQPYEQYF
cdr3_nt: TGTGCCAGCTCACCTTCCGTACCGGGACAGCCCTACGAGCAGTACTTC

v_call: TRBV7-9
d_call: -
clone_size: few
j_call: TRBJ1-3
cdr3_aa: CASSFDNTIYF
cdr3_nt: TGTGCCAGCAGCTTCGACAACACCATATATTTT

v_call: TRBV10-3
d_call: TRBD1
clone_size: many
j_call: TRBJ1-2
cdr3_aa: CAIGQGGRYGYTF
cdr3_nt: TGTGCCATCGGACAGGGGGGACGCTATGGCTACACCTTC

v_call: TRBV29-1
d_call: -
clone_size: many
j_call: TRBJ1-2
cdr3_aa: CSVPMGAYGYTF
cdr3_nt: TGCAGCGTCCCAATGGGAGCTTATGGCTACACCTTC

v_call: TRBV7-2
d_call: -
clone_size: many
j_call: TRBJ2-6
cdr3_aa: CASSPPAGTGANVLTF
cdr3_nt: TGTGCCAGCAGCCCCCCCGCTGGGACTGGGGCCAACGTCCTGACTTTC

v_call: TRBV11-2
d_call: -
clone_size: -
j_call: TRBJ2-7
cdr3_aa: CASSSRLSYEQYF
cdr3_nt: TGTGCCAGCAGCTCAAGGCTCTCCTACGAGCAGTACTTC

v_call: TRBV5-5
d_call: -
clone_size: many
j_call: TRBJ1-5
cdr3_aa: CASSLEKLGPQHF
cdr3_nt: TGTGCCAGCAGCTTGGAAAAGCTGGGGCCCCAGCATTTT

v_call: TRBV12-3/TRBV12-4
d_call: -
clone_size: many
j_call: TRBJ2-3
cdr3_aa: CASRAGWGTDTQYF
cdr3_nt: TGTGCCAGCAGAGCGGGTTGGGGAACAGATACGCAGTATTTT